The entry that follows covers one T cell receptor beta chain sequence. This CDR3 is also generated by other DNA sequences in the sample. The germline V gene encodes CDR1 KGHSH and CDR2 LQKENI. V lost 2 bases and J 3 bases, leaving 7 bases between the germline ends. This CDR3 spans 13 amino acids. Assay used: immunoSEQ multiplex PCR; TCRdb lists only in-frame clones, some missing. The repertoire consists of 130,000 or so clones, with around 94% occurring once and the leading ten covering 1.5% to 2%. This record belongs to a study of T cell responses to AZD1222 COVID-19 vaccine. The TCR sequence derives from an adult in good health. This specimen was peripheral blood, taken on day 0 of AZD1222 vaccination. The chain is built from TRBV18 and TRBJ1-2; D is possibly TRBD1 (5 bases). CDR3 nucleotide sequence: TGTGCCAGCTCACCAGGGGGGGACTATGGCTACACCTTC. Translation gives CASSPGGDYGYTF.